Here is one TCR beta chain with its context. This sample stems from a study of blood T cell repertoires in COVID-19. Turning to the study itself: Both acute and convalescent COVID-19 samples were obtained from the United States, Italy and Spain. PBMCs, B-cell-depleted T cells, or T cells provided the cDNA or gDNA that made up the material.

V lost 5 bases to trimming and J lost 5 bases, with 10 bases between them. Germline V gene sequence: CDR1 SEHNR, CDR2 FQNEAQ (reference sequence). CDR3 length equals 12 residues. Per the original data handling: Estimation of nucleated cell counts relied on the amplification of reference gene primers. Using immunoSEQ multiplex PCR, the repertoire was profiled, and TCRdb retains in-frame clones only, with some absent. The D gene and trimming were derived from the DNA, and the V and J assignments and clone size from that table. In the table there are over 300,000 clones, around 90% of which are singletons.

The chain employs TRBV7-9 and TRBJ2-7; maybe TRBD2 (6 bases). This TCR derives from a man between 18 and 29 years old with active or convalescent COVID-19. Material for sequencing was peripheral blood. In DNA, the CDR3 is TGTGCCAGCAGCCCGGACTACCACGAGCAGTACTTC. This codes for CASSPDYHEQYF.